This T cell receptor (beta chain) was recovered during a study of T cells in Graves' hyperthyroidism and ophthalmopathy (dated 2019 in TCRdb). Turning to the overall study: Peripheral blood samples were taken at initial diagnosis, before any treatment was given. For training and testing, the 100 or so patients in the discovery cohort were randomly divided in a 7:3 ratio. Prospective prediction of ophthalmopathy was tested in an independent validation cohort of 18 to 20 hyperthyroidism patients and 17 patients who later progressed to ophthalmopathy. The study also compared thyroid tissue and blood T-cell repertoires from several Graves' hyperthyroidism patients. After sampling, hyperthyroidism patients received methimazole starting at 30 mg daily, and ophthalmopathy patients received high-dose intravenous methylprednisolone. A discovery cohort of about a hundred patients, fewer than 50 with Graves' ophthalmopathy and over 55 with stable Graves' hyperthyroidism, was used to find distinguishing TCR V-J signatures. TCR Vbeta CDR3 sequencing of 120 to 150 peripheral blood samples (43 ophthalmopathy, 75 or so hyperthyroidism and about 17 progressor patients) is reported in the paper. General findings and caveats noted by the study authors: Most expanded thyroid clonotypes (frequency above 0.001) were also found in blood, which suggests that blood repertoires may mirror thyroid immune responses. In validation, the model predicted progression to ophthalmopathy with roughly 66% sensitivity and approximately 72% specificity, a median of around six months before onset. Sample size was not statistically predetermined, and blinding of investigators to group allocation was not performed. Ophthalmopathy was separated from stable hyperthyroidism by a 13 V-J signature model, with roughly 88% sensitivity and approximately 81% specificity obtained in cross-validation and 80%/75% obtained in testing.

Stable Graves' hyperthyroidism was defined as no progression to ophthalmopathy during 18 months of follow-up. Hyperthyroidism patients were newly diagnosed, with disease duration under 2 months, and aged 18 to 65 years. The study excluded patients with uncontrolled infections, other autoimmune diseases, pregnancy or lactation. Diagnoses were established on the basis of clinical symptoms, serum thyroxine and TRAb, thyroid ultrasound, and orbital computed tomography. PBMCs were isolated from 10 ml of fresh peripheral blood by Ficoll-Paque density gradient centrifugation. Total RNA was extracted with Trizol reagent, and quality was checked on an Agilent 2100 Bioanalyzer. The TCR beta CDR3 regions were amplified from the RNA transcripts. A first-round RT-PCR of the TCR CDR3 used the HTBI primer set with the Qiagen OneStep RT-PCR kit. A second multiplex PCR round built the libraries, followed by size selection and purification. Paired-end sequencing of the libraries was performed with 100 bp reads on an Illumina HiSeq2000. The original methods were these. SOAPnuke was used to process the raw data, with reads discarded if the reads contained adapters or uncalled bases, had a mean Phred below 15, or lacked an exact constant-primer or identifier match. High-quality paired reads were merged with COPE v1.2.5, and unique nucleotide sequences were defined as clonotypes. MiTCR v1.1 was used to align the clonotypes against IMGT TRBV, TRBD and TRBJ reference segments. The analysis included only V-J combinations with a frequency above 0.0001, which together covered more than 99% of the repertoires. The TCS score was defined as the ratio of F50 (clonal expansion) to E x V (chaos), calculated using BLOSUM62-based TCRdist between CDR3 peptides within each V-J. Welch's t-statistics and random forest reduced several hundred V-J features to 10 to 15, which were used in a naive Bayes classifier (R e1071). The similarity between thyroid and blood repertoires was quantified using the Morisita-Horn index. TCRdb cleaned the public reads at Q25 with fastp, built clones with MiXCR and kept in-frame beta chains. Under each unique CDR3 protein, matching rows form one entry showing the most common genes and DNA. The V and J calls, along with clone size, are taken from TCRdb and not from the paper's own processing. The sample table holds hundreds of thousands of distinct CDR3 sequences, of which around 38% were seen once. 8.9% of the sample rests with the top ten.

Turning to this clonotype: The specificity of this receptor is unknown. The input lacks base qualities; no much larger clone sits a single base away.

Germline trimming: 3 bases from V, 5 bases from J; junction bases outside gene matches: 6. The CDR3 runs 15 amino acids, cysteine and phenylalanine included. Solely the CDR3 DNA is kept, with 45 bases framed from the first base. CDR1 and CDR2 are drawn from the germline V gene (reference sequence): LNHNV, YYDKDF. This receptor was obtained from a man aged 18 to 30 with Graves' hyperthyroidism. The chain is encoded by TRBV15 joined to TRBJ1-4; 7 central bases correspond to TRBD1. Sequences were obtained from blood. Here the CDR3 is given as CATSSTGTANEKLFF. In nucleotides, the sequence is TGTGCCACCAGCAGTACCGGGACAGCGAATGAAAAACTGTTTTTT. Where the CDR3 stops, the reference TRBV15 and TRBJ1-4 genes take over; the full variable domain is DAMVIQNPRYQVTQFGKPVTLSCSQTLNHNVMYWYQQKSSQAPKLLFHYYDKDFNNEADTPDNFQSRRPNTSFCFLDIRSPGLGDTAMYLCATSSTGTANEKLFFGSGTQLSVL.